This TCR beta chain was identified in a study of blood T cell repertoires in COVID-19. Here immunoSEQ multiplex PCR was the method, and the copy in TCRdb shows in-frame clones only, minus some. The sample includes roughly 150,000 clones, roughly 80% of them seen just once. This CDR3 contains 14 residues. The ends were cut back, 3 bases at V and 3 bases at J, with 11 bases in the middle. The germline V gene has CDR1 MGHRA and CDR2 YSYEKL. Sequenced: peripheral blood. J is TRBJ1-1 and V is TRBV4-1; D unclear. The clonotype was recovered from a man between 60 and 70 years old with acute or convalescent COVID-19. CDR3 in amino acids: CASSQIDRDTEAFF. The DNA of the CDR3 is TGCGCCAGCAGCCAGATAGACCGGGACACTGAAGCTTTCTTT.